This T cell receptor beta chain was identified during a study of blood T cell repertoires in COVID-19. Across the whole study: Acute and convalescent COVID-19 samples came from the United States, Italy and Spain. The cDNA or gDNA used as material had been derived from T cells, B-cell-depleted T cells, or PBMCs.

Assay: immunoSEQ multiplex PCR; the TCRdb copy retains only in-frame clones and omits some. This table holds about 280,000 clones, roughly 85% found once. Germline V gene lookup returns CDR1 MNHEY and CDR2 SMNVEV (reference sequence). The CDR3 runs 15 residues. V dropped 5 bases and J dropped 1 base, with 12 bases sitting between them. The sequence was obtained from a man aged 50 to 59 with active or convalescent COVID-19. V and J are TRBV27 and TRBJ2-1; D may be TRBD2 (6 bases). The sample was peripheral blood. CDR3: CASSPGRRSYNEQFF. The CDR3 DNA reads as TGTGCCAGCAGTCCCGGGAGACGGTCCTACAATGAGCAGTTCTTC.